Following are 20 T cell receptor beta chains from one sample sequenced in a study of control samples from healthy donors and cancer patients. Repertoires were generated with immunoSEQ multiplex PCR, while TCRdb's copy carries only in-frame clones and drops some. Of about 410,000 clones listed, around nine tenths are singletons. Material for sequencing was PBMCs. The receptors come from a middle-aged man with head and neck cancer.

The V call is TRBV28, the J call TRBJ1-2, with TRBD1 matching over 7 bases. The CDR3 spans 15 residues. Unmatched junction bases numbered 11, after V lost 6 bases and J lost 4 bases. CDR1 MDHEN and CDR2 SYDVKM come from the germline V gene. The CDR3 region has the DNA TGTGCCAGCAGCTTAGATACAGGGGCTGCCTATGGCTACACCTTC. This translates into CASSLDTGAAYGYTF.

The gene calls are TRBV10-1 and TRBJ2-1; D is unresolved. There are 12 residues in the CDR3. Germline V gives CDR1 WNHNN, CDR2 SYGVQD (reference sequence). V was clipped by 5 bases and J by 7 bases, with 9 bases between them. The CDR3 sequence is CASSSRLNEQFF. The CDR3, as DNA: TGCGCCAGCAGTAGCAGGTTGAATGAGCAGTTCTTC.

This chain links TRBV29-1 with TRBJ1-5, with TRBD1 matching 7 bases. Germline V lookup: CDR1 SQVTM, CDR2 ANQGSEA. This CDR3 is 13 amino acids long. Trimming at V came to 6 bases and at J to 6 bases, leaving 8 bases not matched to a gene. The CDR3, as DNA: TGCAGCGTCGCCTTACAGGGGTTTCAGCCCCAGCATTTT. Translated, it gives CSVALQGFQPQHF.

The chain joins TRBV18 to TRBJ1-4, with a possible D match to TRBD1 (6 bases). The CDR3 consists of 14 residues. The germline V and J ends were trimmed by 5 bases and 8 bases, with 15 bases remaining between them. The germline CDR1 and CDR2 sequences are KGHSH and LQKENI. DNA of the CDR3: TGTGCCAGCTCATACGCAACAGGGAGCGAAAAACTGTTTTTT. This encodes CASSYATGSEKLFF. The full variable domain, with the rest looked up from reference TRBV18 and TRBJ1-4, is NAGVMQNPRHLVRRRGQEARLRCSPMKGHSHVYWYRQLPEEGLKFMVYLQKENIIDESGMPKERFSAEFPKEGPSILRIQQVVRGDSAAYFCASSYATGSEKLFFGSGTQLSVL.

The CDR3 sequence is CATSDPGTGNIQYF. Here the CDR3 DNA reads TGTGCCACCAGTGATCCCGGGACGGGAAACATTCAGTACTTC. The rearrangement links TRBV24-1 to TRBJ2-4; D could derive from TRBD1 or TRBD2 (5 bases each). Trimming cost V 3 bases and J 6 bases, with 11 bases left between them. The CDR3 is 14 amino acids. The germline gives CDR1 KGHDR, CDR2 SFDVKD.

The chain has TRBV24-1 and TRBJ2-1; TRBD2 is a possible D gene (6 bases). The ends were cut back, 4 bases at V and 0 bases at J, with 15 bases in the middle. This CDR3 comprises 17 residues. From germline, CDR1 is KGHDR and CDR2 SFDVKD. CDR3 in DNA: TGTGCCACCAGTGAGACCGGGACTCCAAGCTCCTACAATGAGCAGTTCTTC. Its translation is CATSETGTPSSYNEQFF.

The chain has TRBV19 and TRBJ2-3; D is undetermined. The CDR3 is 14 amino acids. The germline CDR1 and CDR2 sequences are LNHDA and SQIVND (reference sequence). V dropped 3 bases and J dropped 4 bases, with 11 bases sitting between them. This chain's CDR3 is CASSILGYADTQYF. The CDR3 nucleotides read TGTGCCAGTAGTATCCTGGGTTACGCAGATACGCAGTATTTT. The full variable domain, its missing parts supplied by reference TRBV19 and TRBJ2-3, is DGGITQSPKYLFRKEGQNVTLSCEQNLNHDAMYWYRQDPGQGLRLIYYSQIVNDFQKGDIAEGYSVSREKKESFPLTVTSAQKNPTAFYLCASSILGYADTQYFGPGTRLTVL.

This clone was seen more than once but under ten times. The chain carries TRBV5-6 and TRBJ2-7; 8 bases line up with TRBD1. With 4 bases clipped from V and 4 bases from J, the junction kept 13 bases outside the gene matches. This CDR3 is built from 16 residues. The germline V gene has CDR1 SGHDT and CDR2 YYEEEE. The CDR3 nucleotides are TGTGCCAGCAGCCAAGTGCCCGGACAGGGTTCGTACGAGCAGTACTTC. Its protein product is CASSQVPGQGSYEQYF.

The table lists this clone with a few counts. The same CDR3 also results from other DNA sequences found in this sample. This chain connects TRBV19 to TRBJ1-5, with D perhaps matching TRBD1 (5 bases). CDR3 length: 13 amino acids. V gave up 5 bases and J gave up 4 bases, with 9 bases separating them. Germline CDR1 and CDR2: LNHDA and SQIVND (reference sequence). CDR3 amino acids: CASSRAGNQPQHF. The CDR3 coding sequence is TGTGCCAGTAGTCGGGCAGGGAATCAGCCCCAGCATTTT. Full variable domain (outside the CDR3, taken from reference TRBV19 and TRBJ1-5): DGGITQSPKYLFRKEGQNVTLSCEQNLNHDAMYWYRQDPGQGLRLIYYSQIVNDFQKGDIAEGYSVSREKKESFPLTVTSAQKNPTAFYLCASSRAGNQPQHFGDGTRLSIL.

The chain links TRBV19 to TRBJ2-3, with D tentatively TRBD1 or TRBD2 (5 bases each). The CDR3 is 15 residues long. The germline V and J ends were trimmed by 5 bases and 6 bases, with 18 bases remaining between them. The germline gives CDR1 LNHDA, CDR2 SQIVND (reference sequence). The CDR3 nucleotides read TGTGCCAGTAGTTCCCGTGGGACGGGACGGGATACGCAGTATTTT. It yields the protein CASSSRGTGRDTQYF.

The rearrangement links TRBV27 to TRBJ2-1, with D perhaps matching TRBD1 or TRBD2 (5 bases each). From germline, CDR1 is MNHEY and CDR2 SMNVEV (reference sequence). The length of the CDR3 is 18 residues. Trimming removed 5 bases at V and 9 bases at J, with 29 bases between. CDR3 coding DNA: TGTGCCAGCAGTCCAACCGGGACGGAGCTACCTTACTTCGGTGAGCAGTTCTTC. Its protein product is CASSPTGTELPYFGEQFF.

This clone was counted a single time. This chain uses TRBV4-1 with TRBJ2-1; maybe TRBD1 (6 bases). CDR3 size: 16 residues. Germline V gene data show CDR1 as MGHRA and CDR2 as YSYEKL. V dropped 1 base and J dropped 5 bases, with 15 bases sitting between them. The CDR3 DNA follows: TGCGCCAGCAGCCAAGGGCCCCAGGGGTTACACAATGAGCAGTTCTTC. Protein product: CASSQGPQGLHNEQFF.

This clone has only a few counts. This rearrangement joins TRBV5-4 to TRBJ1-1; a weak D match, TRBD1 (5 bases). Trimming pared 4 bases from V and 1 base from J, leaving 11 bases between. The length of the CDR3 is 14 residues. Germline CDR1 and CDR2: SGHNT and YYREEE (reference sequence). CDR3 region: CASSRKQGNTEAFF. The CDR3, as DNA: TGTGCCAGCAGCCGTAAGCAGGGGAACACTGAAGCTTTCTTT.

The genes are TRBV10-2 and TRBJ1-2, with TRBD1 identical over 10 bases. The germline V gene encodes CDR1 WSHSY and CDR2 SAAADI. The CDR3 contains 15 residues. J lost 8 bases, V lost 1 base, and 7 bases had no gene match. CDR3 sequence: CASSEWRTGGRGYTF. CDR3 coding DNA: TGCGCCAGCAGTGAGTGGAGGACAGGGGGTCGAGGCTACACCTTC.

CDR3 nucleotide sequence: TGTGCCAGCTCACCGTTGGATGGTGGCGTCTACGAGCAGTACTTC. Amino acids: CASSPLDGGVYEQYF. This chain uses TRBV18 with TRBJ2-7; D is ambiguous. V was trimmed by 3 bases and J by 3 bases, leaving 15 bases between them. The CDR3 totals 15 residues. The germline V gene has CDR1 KGHSH and CDR2 LQKENI. The full variable domain, its missing parts supplied by reference TRBV18 and TRBJ2-7, is NAGVMQNPRHLVRRRGQEARLRCSPMKGHSHVYWYRQLPEEGLKFMVYLQKENIIDESGMPKERFSAEFPKEGPSILRIQQVVRGDSAAYFCASSPLDGGVYEQYFGPGTRLTVT.

The chain carries TRBV6-5 and TRBJ2-5, with a weak D call TRBD2 (6 bases). The germline V gene has CDR1 MNHEY and CDR2 SVGAGI. V dropped 6 bases and J dropped 10 bases, with 21 bases sitting between them. The CDR3 sequence is 14 residues long. DNA for the CDR3: TGTGCCAGCAGCGCTGGAGAGGACGGAGGGGACCAGTACTTC. This gives the protein CASSAGEDGGDQYF.

The chain links TRBV24-1 to TRBJ2-5; D is ambiguous. There are 15 residues in the CDR3. Germline V gene sequence: CDR1 KGHDR, CDR2 SFDVKD. Trimming cost V 4 bases and J 5 bases, with 16 bases left between them. The CDR3 DNA reads as TGTGCCACCAGTGAAAAAGGCAGGACCGGGGAGACCCAGTACTTC. It encodes CATSEKGRTGETQYF.

A remark on this clone: The same CDR3 can be traced to other DNA sequences in this sample. J is TRBJ1-1 and V is TRBV5-1; D is unresolved. The V gene lost 0 bases and the J gene lost 1 base, with 4 bases spanning the gap. Germline CDR1 is SGHRS and CDR2 is YFSETQ. The CDR3 runs 13 residues. Written as DNA, the CDR3 is TGCGCCAGCAGCTTGGGGCCGAACACTGAAGCTTTCTTT. It specifies CASSLGPNTEAFF.

This chain joins TRBV11-3 and TRBJ2-7; TRBD1 matches at 7 bases. V was pared by 1 base and J by 1 base, with 4 bases of the junction left unmatched. CDR1 SGHNT and CDR2 YENEEA come from the germline V gene. The CDR3 spans 15 residues. The CDR3 loop reads CASSLGSGGSYEQYF. The DNA for the CDR3 is TGTGCCAGCAGCTTAGGATCAGGGGGTTCCTACGAGCAGTACTTC.

CDR3 in amino acids: CASSFGINTGELFF. CDR3 nucleotides: TGTGCCAGCAGTTTTGGGATAAACACCGGGGAGCTGTTTTTT. This chain uses TRBV6-5 with TRBJ2-2; no reliable D call. Germline V lookup: CDR1 MNHEY, CDR2 SVGAGI. This CDR3 spans 14 amino acids. The germline V and J ends were trimmed by 4 bases and 2 bases, with 8 bases remaining between them.